Following are 25 T cell receptor beta chains from one sample sequenced in a study of cytomegalovirus exposure and HLA in healthy donors. Primers for the PCR totalled 60 Vbeta and 13 Jbeta. TCRdb's table, derived via immunoSEQ multiplex PCR, lists solely in-frame clones and lacks some. The sample includes 65,000 to 100,000 clones, around 79% seen only once; the top ten take roughly 6%. The sequenced sample was PBMCs. The receptors shown here come from a female donor in good health and CMV-seronegative.

V usage is TRBV7-2 and J usage is TRBJ2-1; 9 bases match TRBD2. Germline V lookup: CDR1 SGHTA, CDR2 FQGNSA. Unmatched junction bases numbered 10, after V lost 4 bases and J lost 12 bases. The CDR3 totals 14 residues. CDR3: CASSSRPVAGVQFF. CDR3 DNA sequence: TGTGCCAGCAGCTCCCGACCGGTAGCGGGAGTGCAGTTCTTC. Full variable domain (remainder filled in from reference TRBV7-2 and TRBJ2-1): GAGVSQSPSNKVTEKGKDVELRCDPISGHTALYWYRQSLGQGLEFLIYFQGNSAPDKSGLPSDRFSAERTGGSVSTLTIQRTQQEDSAVYLCASSSRPVAGVQFFGPGTRLTVL.

This chain uses TRBV28 with TRBJ2-2, with 11 bases matching TRBD1. The V gene's germline CDR1 is MDHEN and CDR2 SYDVKM. CDR3 length equals 16 residues. Germline trimming cut 2 bases from V and 4 bases from J; bases unmatched to any gene: 3. The CDR3 is CASSLPGTGGTGELFF. In DNA form, the CDR3 reads TGTGCCAGCAGTTTACCCGGGACAGGGGGCACCGGGGAGCTGTTTTTT.

CDR3 DNA: TGTGCCAGCAGCTTGGCGACAGGGACCTACGAGCAGTACTTC. It encodes CASSLATGTYEQYF. J is TRBJ2-7 and V is TRBV5-5, with 7 bases identical to TRBD1. The CDR3 spans 14 residues. Germline V gene data show CDR1 as SGHKS and CDR2 as YYEKEE (reference sequence). V lost 0 bases to trimming and J lost 2 bases; unmatched junction nucleotides: 2.

This clone was counted once. The genes are TRBV4-2 and TRBJ2-1; 13 bases map to TRBD2. The CDR3 sequence is 17 residues long. V lost 4 bases, J lost 4 bases, and 7 bases stayed unmatched. CDR1 and CDR2 (germline): LGHNA, YNFKEQ. The CDR3 reads CASSPGLAGHLYNEQFF. For the CDR3, the DNA is TGTGCCAGCAGCCCGGGACTAGCGGGGCACTTATACAATGAGCAGTTCTTC.

V is TRBV2 and J is TRBJ2-7, with 10 bases matching TRBD1. The CDR3 spans 15 residues. After removal of 1 base from V and 0 bases from J, the junction contained 0 bases not matched to a gene. Germline values: CDR1 SNHLY, CDR2 FYNNEI. The CDR3 region is CASSEGTGGSYEQYF. CDR3 sequence (DNA): TGTGCCAGCAGTGAAGGGACAGGGGGCTCCTACGAGCAGTACTTC.

The chain uses TRBV5-1 and TRBJ1-1, with 9 bases identical to TRBD1. Trimming at V came to 0 bases and at J to 6 bases, leaving 3 bases not matched to a gene. CDR1 is SGHRS, CDR2 YFSETQ, per germline. The CDR3 totals 14 residues. The CDR3: CASSLETGGSEAFF. CDR3 sequence (DNA): TGCGCCAGCAGCTTGGAGACAGGGGGGTCTGAAGCTTTCTTT.

This chain connects TRBV27 to TRBJ2-7; 7 bases map to TRBD1. In germline, CDR1 is MNHEY, CDR2 SMNVEV (reference sequence). The CDR3 runs to 14 residues. The ends lost 5 bases at V and 2 bases at J; junction bases unmatched: 6. The CDR3: CASSTAGTAYEQYF. The CDR3 DNA sequence: TGTGCCAGCAGTACCGCCGGGACAGCCTACGAGCAGTACTTC.

This sequence joins TRBV25-1 and TRBJ2-7; D perhaps matches TRBD1 (6 bases). Trimming pared 4 bases from V and 4 bases from J, leaving 20 bases between. CDR3 length: 16 residues. The V gene's germline CDR1 is MGHDK and CDR2 SYGVNS. This chain's CDR3 is CASSAQGSPGRYEQYF. The CDR3 nucleotides read TGTGCCAGCAGTGCACAGGGATCCCCGGGGCGATACGAGCAGTACTTC.

V gene TRBV19 combines with J gene TRBJ1-5, with a tentative D call TRBD1 (6 bases). Per the germline V gene, CDR1 is LNHDA and CDR2 is SQIVND (reference sequence). Trimming took off 5 bases at V and 0 bases at J, with 14 bases between the two ends. The CDR3 is 16 amino acids. The CDR3 nucleotides are TGTGCCAGTAGTGAACGACAGGCTCTTAGCAATCAGCCCCAGCATTTT. Its translation: CASSERQALSNQPQHF.

The rearrangement uses TRBV2 and TRBJ2-2, with a weak D call TRBD1 (5 bases). Trimming removed 6 bases from V and 1 base from J, with 12 bases in between. The CDR3 spans 15 residues. Germline CDR1 is SNHLY and CDR2 is FYNNEI. The CDR3 loop reads CASSLQGGNTGELFF. CDR3 DNA sequence: TGTGCCAGCAGCCTCCAGGGTGGGAACACCGGGGAGCTGTTTTTT.

Only a few counts were recorded for this clone. The V gene is TRBV5-1, the J gene TRBJ2-7; 9 bases align to TRBD1. CDR3 size: 15 residues. The germline V gene has CDR1 SGHRS and CDR2 YFSETQ. Trimming cost V 1 base and J 4 bases; bases outside gene matches: 6. The CDR3 sequence is CASSLNTGGRYEQYF. The CDR3 region has the DNA TGCGCCAGCAGCTTGAATACAGGGGGCAGGTACGAGCAGTACTTC.

The chain employs TRBV5-6 and TRBJ2-1; 7 nucleotides agree with TRBD2. The CDR3 loop spans 13 amino acids. The germline CDR1 and CDR2 sequences are SGHDT and YYEEEE. Unmatched junction bases numbered 5, after V lost 7 bases and J lost 4 bases. Here the CDR3 reads CASREVGYNEQFF. In DNA form, the CDR3 reads TGTGCCAGCCGGGAGGTCGGATACAATGAGCAGTTCTTC.

The chain links TRBV5-6 to TRBJ1-3, with D possibly matching TRBD1 (6 bases). V was shortened by 7 bases and J by 4 bases, with 15 bases between the two germline ends. This CDR3 has 14 amino acids. Germline CDR1 SGHDT, CDR2 YYEEEE. For the CDR3, the DNA is TGTGCCAGCGGGGGCGGTGGCCGAGGAAACACCATATATTTT. This sequence encodes CASGGGGRGNTIYF.

As DNA, the CDR3 is TGTGCCAGCAGCGTACTTCCGACAGGGGGTGAGGCTTTCTTT. Its protein is CASSVLPTGGEAFF. V gene TRBV9 combines with J gene TRBJ1-1, with TRBD1 matching 9 bases. Germline V gene data show CDR1 as SGDLS and CDR2 as YYNGEE. V was clipped by 1 base and J by 11 bases; unmatched bases: 9. This CDR3 spans 14 amino acids.

The J gene is TRBJ2-7, the V gene TRBV29-1, with 9 bases matching TRBD1. This CDR3 spans 13 amino acids. Germline V lookup: CDR1 SQVTM, CDR2 ANQGSEA. The junction had 10 bases not matched to a gene; V was cut back by 7 bases and J by 6 bases. The CDR3 protein is CSEGTGPLSEQYF. CDR3 bases: TGCAGCGAGGGGACAGGGCCACTCTCCGAGCAGTACTTC.

The chain employs TRBV6-5 and TRBJ2-7; 9 positions match TRBD1. Germline V gene lookup returns CDR1 MNHEY and CDR2 SVGAGI. This CDR3 contains 14 residues. The V gene end was trimmed by 4 bases and the J gene end by 3 bases; junction bases not matched to a gene: 4. The CDR3 DNA follows: TGTGCCAGCAGTTCCCGACAGGGGGACTACGAGCAGTACTTC. This sequence encodes CASSSRQGDYEQYF.

The rearrangement joins TRBV19 to TRBJ1-1; maybe TRBD1 (6 bases). Germline CDR1 LNHDA, CDR2 SQIVND (reference sequence). The CDR3 has 16 amino acids. Trimming stripped 5 bases from V and 1 base from J, with 17 bases between. CDR3 sequence reads: CASSPLQDRRNTEAFF. The CDR3 DNA is TGTGCCAGTAGTCCCCTCCAAGACAGGCGGAACACTGAAGCTTTCTTT.

For this clone: At one end, the junction sequence differs from germline, possibly due to a read error. The chain has TRBV7-7 and TRBJ2-5; D might be TRBD1 (5 bases). The germline CDR1 and CDR2 sequences are SSHAT and FNYEAQ (reference sequence). This CDR3 region has 15 residues. DNA of the CDR3: TGTGCTAGCAGCTTAGGGGCTCTCGTACAAGAGACCCAGTACTTC. Its translation: CASSLGALVQETQYF.

This chain links TRBV4-2 with TRBJ1-5; 10 bases are shared with TRBD1. CDR1 is LGHNA, CDR2 YNFKEQ, per germline. The CDR3 is made up of 15 amino acids. The J segment lost 6 bases and the V segment lost 5 bases, leaving 7 bases of the junction unmatched. The CDR3 DNA follows: TGTGCCAGCAGCAAAATGGGACAGGGGCCTCAGCCCCAGCATTTT. Amino acid sequence: CASSKMGQGPQPQHF.

V gene TRBV9 combines with J gene TRBJ2-7; 8 nucleotides agree with TRBD2. Germline V gene data show CDR1 as SGDLS and CDR2 as YYNGEE. The CDR3 is 16 residues long. With V trimmed by 0 bases and J by 6 bases, 11 bases remained unmatched. In DNA form, the CDR3 reads TGTGCCAGCAGCGTAGCAACTAGCGGTCCTGTGAGCGAGCAGTACTTC. Its translation: CASSVATSGPVSEQYF.

The table lists this clone with a few counts. This chain connects TRBV7-8 to TRBJ1-3; perhaps TRBD1 as D (5 bases). CDR1 is SGHVS, CDR2 FQNEAQ, per germline. V lost 5 bases and J lost 4, with 12 bases in between. The CDR3 is 14 residues long. This CDR3 is CASSPQGLGNTIYF. For the CDR3, the DNA is TGTGCCAGCAGCCCTCAGGGCCTCGGAAACACCATATATTTT.

V gene TRBV4-2 combines with J gene TRBJ2-7; no reliable D call. Per germline, CDR1 LGHNA and CDR2 YNFKEQ. The CDR3 runs to 15 residues. V lost 0 bases and J lost 1, with 10 bases in between. CDR3 DNA sequence: TGTGCCAGCAGCCAAGACAAACCGAGATCCTACGAGCAGTACTTC. Amino acids: CASSQDKPRSYEQYF.

The rearrangement uses TRBV6-4 and TRBJ2-3; 9 positions match TRBD2. Germline CDR1 MRHNA, CDR2 SNTAGT. The junction had 5 bases not matched to a gene; V was cut back by 0 bases and J by 4 bases. The CDR3 spans 16 residues. The CDR3 is CASSDSGLAQPDTQYF. The CDR3, as DNA: TGTGCCAGCAGTGACTCGGGACTAGCCCAACCAGATACGCAGTATTTT.

The chain carries TRBV1 and TRBJ2-7; TRBD2 was called by the table and not checked on the DNA. TRBV1 is a listed pseudogene. The CDR3 spans 17 residues. The CDR3 region is CTSSQDRLAGGTYEQYF. The CDR3 coding sequence is TGCACCAGCAGCCAAGATCGATTAGCGGGAGGGACCTACGAGCAGTACTTC.

This clone was detected once. This chain links TRBV4-1 with TRBJ2-5; D possibly corresponds to TRBD1 (5 bases). Trimming cost V 1 base and J 5 bases, with 14 bases left between them. This CDR3 region has 15 residues. In germline, CDR1 is MGHRA, CDR2 YSYEKL. CDR3 loop: CASSQVIAGWETQYF. As DNA, the CDR3 is TGCGCCAGCAGCCAAGTCATCGCAGGGTGGGAGACCCAGTACTTC.